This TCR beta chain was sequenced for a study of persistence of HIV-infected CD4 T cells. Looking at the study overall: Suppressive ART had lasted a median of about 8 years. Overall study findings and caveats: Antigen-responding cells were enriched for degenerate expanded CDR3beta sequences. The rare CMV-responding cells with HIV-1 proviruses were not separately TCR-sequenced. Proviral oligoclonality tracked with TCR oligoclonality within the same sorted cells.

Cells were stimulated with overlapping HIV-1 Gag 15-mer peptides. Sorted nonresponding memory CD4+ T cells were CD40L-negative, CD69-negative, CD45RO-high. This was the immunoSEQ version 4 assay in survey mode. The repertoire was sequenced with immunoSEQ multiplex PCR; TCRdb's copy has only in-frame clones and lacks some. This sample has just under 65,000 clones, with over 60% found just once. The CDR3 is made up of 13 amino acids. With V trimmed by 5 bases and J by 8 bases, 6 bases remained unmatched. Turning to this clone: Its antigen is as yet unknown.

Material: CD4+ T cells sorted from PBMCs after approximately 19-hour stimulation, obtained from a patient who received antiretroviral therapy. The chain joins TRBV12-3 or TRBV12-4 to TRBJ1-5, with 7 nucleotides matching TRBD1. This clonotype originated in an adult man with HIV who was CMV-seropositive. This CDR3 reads CASSEQGTEPQHF. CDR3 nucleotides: TGTGCCAGCAGTGAACAGGGGACGGAGCCCCAGCATTTT.